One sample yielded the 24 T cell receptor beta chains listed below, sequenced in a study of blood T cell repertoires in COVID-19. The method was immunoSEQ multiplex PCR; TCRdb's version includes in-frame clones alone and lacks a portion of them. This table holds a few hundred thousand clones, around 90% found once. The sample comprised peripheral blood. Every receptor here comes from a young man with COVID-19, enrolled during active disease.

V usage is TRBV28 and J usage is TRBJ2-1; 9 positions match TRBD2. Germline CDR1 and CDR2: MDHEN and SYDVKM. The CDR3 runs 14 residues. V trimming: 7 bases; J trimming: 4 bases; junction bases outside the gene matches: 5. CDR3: CASTTSGLYNEQFF. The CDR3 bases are TGTGCCAGCACCACTAGCGGGCTTTACAATGAGCAGTTCTTC.

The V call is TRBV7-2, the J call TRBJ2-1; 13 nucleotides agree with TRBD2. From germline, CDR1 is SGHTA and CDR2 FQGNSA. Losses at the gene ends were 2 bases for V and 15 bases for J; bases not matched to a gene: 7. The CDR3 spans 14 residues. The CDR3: CASSLPQTSGRLFF. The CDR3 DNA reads TGTGCCAGCAGCTTACCCCAGACTAGCGGGAGGTTGTTCTTC.

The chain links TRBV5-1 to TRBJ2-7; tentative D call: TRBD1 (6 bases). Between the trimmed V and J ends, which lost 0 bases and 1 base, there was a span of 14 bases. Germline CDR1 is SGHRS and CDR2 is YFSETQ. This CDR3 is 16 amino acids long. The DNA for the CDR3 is TGCGCCAGCAGCTTGGCCCGGGACACCCGTTCCTACGAGCAGTACTTC. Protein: CASSLARDTRSYEQYF.

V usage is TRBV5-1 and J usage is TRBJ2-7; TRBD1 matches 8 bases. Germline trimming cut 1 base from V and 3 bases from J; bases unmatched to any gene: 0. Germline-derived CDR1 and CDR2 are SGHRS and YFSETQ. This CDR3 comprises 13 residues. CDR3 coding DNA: TGCGCCAGCAGCTTGACAGGGGGCTACGAGCAGTACTTC. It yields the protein CASSLTGGYEQYF.

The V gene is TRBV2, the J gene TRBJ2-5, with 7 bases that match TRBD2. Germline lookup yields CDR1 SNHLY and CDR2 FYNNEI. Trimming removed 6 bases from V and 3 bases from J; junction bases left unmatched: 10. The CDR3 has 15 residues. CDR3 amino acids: CASRTDSSGEETQYF. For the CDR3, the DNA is TGTGCCAGCAGGACCGACTCTAGCGGCGAAGAGACCCAGTACTTC.

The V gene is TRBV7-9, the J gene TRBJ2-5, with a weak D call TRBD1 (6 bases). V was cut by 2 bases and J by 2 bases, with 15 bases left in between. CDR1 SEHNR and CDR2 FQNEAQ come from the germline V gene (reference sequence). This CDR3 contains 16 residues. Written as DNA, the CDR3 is TGTGCCAGCAGCTTATTACAGGGCCCCCAACAAGAGACCCAGTACTTC. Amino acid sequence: CASSLLQGPQQETQYF.

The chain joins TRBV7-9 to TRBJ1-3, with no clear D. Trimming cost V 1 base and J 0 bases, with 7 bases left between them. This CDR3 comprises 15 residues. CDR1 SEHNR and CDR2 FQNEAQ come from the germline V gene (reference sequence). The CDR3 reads CASSLGTSSGNTIYF. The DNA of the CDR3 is TGTGCCAGCAGCTTAGGCACGAGCTCTGGAAACACCATATATTTT.

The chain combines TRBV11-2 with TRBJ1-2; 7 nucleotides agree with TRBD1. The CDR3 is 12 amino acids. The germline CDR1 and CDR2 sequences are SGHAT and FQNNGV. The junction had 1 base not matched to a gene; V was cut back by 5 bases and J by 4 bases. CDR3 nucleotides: TGTGCCAGCAGCGAGGGGGCCTATGGCTACACCTTC. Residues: CASSEGAYGYTF.

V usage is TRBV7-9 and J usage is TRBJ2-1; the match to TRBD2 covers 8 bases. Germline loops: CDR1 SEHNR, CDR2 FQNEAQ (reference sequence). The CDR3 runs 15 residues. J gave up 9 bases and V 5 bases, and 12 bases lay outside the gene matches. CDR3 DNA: TGTGCCAGCAGCCATCTTGGGCGGGGGGCAAGTGAGCAGTTCTTC. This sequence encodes CASSHLGRGASEQFF.

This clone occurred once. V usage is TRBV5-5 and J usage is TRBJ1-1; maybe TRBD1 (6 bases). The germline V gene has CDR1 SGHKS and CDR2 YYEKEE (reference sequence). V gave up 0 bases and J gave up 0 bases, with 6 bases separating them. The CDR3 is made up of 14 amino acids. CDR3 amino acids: CASSLGGLNTEAFF. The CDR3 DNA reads TGTGCCAGCAGCTTGGGGGGGCTGAACACTGAAGCTTTCTTT.

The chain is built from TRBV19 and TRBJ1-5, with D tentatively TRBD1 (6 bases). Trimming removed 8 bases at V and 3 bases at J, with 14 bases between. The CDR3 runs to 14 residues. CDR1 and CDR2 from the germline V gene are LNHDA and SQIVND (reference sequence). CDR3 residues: CASSATGFNQPQHF. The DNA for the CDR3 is TGTGCCAGTTCAGCTACAGGGTTCAATCAGCCCCAGCATTTT.

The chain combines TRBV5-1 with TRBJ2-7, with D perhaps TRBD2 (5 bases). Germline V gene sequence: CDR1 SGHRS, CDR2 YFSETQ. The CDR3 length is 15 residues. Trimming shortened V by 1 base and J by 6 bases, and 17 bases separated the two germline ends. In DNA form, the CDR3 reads TGCGCCAGCAGCTTGACCCCAGGTGGAGGAGGCGAGCAGTACTTC. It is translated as CASSLTPGGGGEQYF. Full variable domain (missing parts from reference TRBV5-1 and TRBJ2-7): KAGVTQTPRYLIKTRGQQVTLSCSPISGHRSVSWYQQTPGQGLQFLFEYFSETQRNKGNFPGRFSGRQFSNSRSEMNVSTLELGDSALYLCASSLTPGGGGEQYFGPGTRLTVT.

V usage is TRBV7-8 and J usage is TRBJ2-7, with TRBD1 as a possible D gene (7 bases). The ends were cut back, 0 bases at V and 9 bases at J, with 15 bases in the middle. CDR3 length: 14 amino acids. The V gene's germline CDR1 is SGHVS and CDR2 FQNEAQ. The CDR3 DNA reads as TGTGCCAGCAGCTTAGCGCCCGACAGGGAGGCGCAGTACTTC. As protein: CASSLAPDREAQYF.

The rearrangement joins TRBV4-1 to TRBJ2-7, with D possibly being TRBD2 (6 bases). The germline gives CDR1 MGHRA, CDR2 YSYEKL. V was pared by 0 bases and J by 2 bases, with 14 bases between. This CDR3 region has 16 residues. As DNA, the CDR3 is TGCGCCAGCAGCCAAGATAAGGCTAGCGTCACCTACGAGCAGTACTTC. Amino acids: CASSQDKASVTYEQYF.

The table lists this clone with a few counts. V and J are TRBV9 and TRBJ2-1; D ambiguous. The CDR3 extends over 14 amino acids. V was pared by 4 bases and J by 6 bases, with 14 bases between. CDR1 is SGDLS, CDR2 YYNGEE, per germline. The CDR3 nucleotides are TGTGCCAGCAGCTCGAGGCCCGAAGGCAATGAGCAGTTCTTC. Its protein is CASSSRPEGNEQFF.

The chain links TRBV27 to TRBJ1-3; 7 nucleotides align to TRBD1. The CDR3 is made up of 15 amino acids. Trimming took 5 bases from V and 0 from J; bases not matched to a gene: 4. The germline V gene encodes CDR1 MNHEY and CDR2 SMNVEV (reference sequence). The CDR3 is CASSLTGTSGNTIYF. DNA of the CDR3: TGTGCCAGCAGTCTGACAGGGACCTCTGGAAACACCATATATTTT.

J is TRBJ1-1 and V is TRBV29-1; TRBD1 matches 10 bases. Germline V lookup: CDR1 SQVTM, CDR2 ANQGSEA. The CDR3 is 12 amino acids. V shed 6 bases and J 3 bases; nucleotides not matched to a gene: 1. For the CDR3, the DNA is TGCAGCGTCGGGACAGGGGACACTGAAGCTTTCTTT. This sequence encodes CSVGTGDTEAFF.

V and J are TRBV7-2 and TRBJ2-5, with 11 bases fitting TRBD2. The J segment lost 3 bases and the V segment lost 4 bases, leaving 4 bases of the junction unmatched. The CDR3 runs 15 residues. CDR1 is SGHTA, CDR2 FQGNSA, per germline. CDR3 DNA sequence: TGTGCCAGCAGCTCCGCTAGCGGGGGGAAAGAGACCCAGTACTTC. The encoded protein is CASSSASGGKETQYF.

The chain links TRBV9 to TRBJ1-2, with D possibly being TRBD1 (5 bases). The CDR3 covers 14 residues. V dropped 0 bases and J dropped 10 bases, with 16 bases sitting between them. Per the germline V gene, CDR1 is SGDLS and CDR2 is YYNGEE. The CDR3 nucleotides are TGTGCCAGCAGCGTAGGGAGTATGGGACTTACCTACACCTTC. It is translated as CASSVGSMGLTYTF.

This chain's CDR3 is CASSSGDGDSPLHF. CDR3 nucleotides: TGTGCCAGCAGTTCGGGGGATGGTGATTCACCCCTCCACTTT. The chain carries TRBV6-5 and TRBJ1-6, with TRBD1 as a possible D gene (5 bases). The CDR3 length is 14 residues. The germline CDR1 and CDR2 sequences are MNHEY and SVGAGI. Trimming stripped 4 bases from V and 8 bases from J, with 12 bases between.

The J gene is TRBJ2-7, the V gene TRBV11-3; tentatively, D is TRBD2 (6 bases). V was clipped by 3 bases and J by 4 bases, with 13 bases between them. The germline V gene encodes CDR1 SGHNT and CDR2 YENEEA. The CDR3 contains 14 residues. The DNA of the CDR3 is TGTGCCAGCAGCTTCCGCGGGGCAGCTTACGAGCAGTACTTC. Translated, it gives CASSFRGAAYEQYF.

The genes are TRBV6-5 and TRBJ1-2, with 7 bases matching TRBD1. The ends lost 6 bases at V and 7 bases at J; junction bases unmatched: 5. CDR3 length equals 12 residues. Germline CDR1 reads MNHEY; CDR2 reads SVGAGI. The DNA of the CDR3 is TGTGCCAGCAGACCTCGGACAGGTGGCTACACCTTC. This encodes CASRPRTGGYTF.

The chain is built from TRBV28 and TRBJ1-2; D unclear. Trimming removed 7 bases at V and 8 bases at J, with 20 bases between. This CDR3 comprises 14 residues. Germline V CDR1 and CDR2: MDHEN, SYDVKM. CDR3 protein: CASIPGGLSKGYTF. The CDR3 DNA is TGTGCCAGCATCCCCGGCGGACTGTCTAAGGGCTACACCTTC.

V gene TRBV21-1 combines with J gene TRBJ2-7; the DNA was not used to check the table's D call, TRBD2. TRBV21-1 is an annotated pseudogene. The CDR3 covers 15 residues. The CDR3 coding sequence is TGTGCCAGCAGCAAAGTAGCGGGAGGGCCCAACGAGCAGTACTTC. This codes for CASSKVAGGPNEQYF.